Each of the 21 T cell receptor beta chains below was sequenced from the same sample in a study of blood T cell repertoires in COVID-19. The repertoire was sequenced with immunoSEQ multiplex PCR; TCRdb's copy has only in-frame clones and lacks some. The table shows over 110,000 clones, with 65% to 80% occurring only once. Specimen: peripheral blood. The receptors shown here come from a woman aged 60 to 75 with acute or convalescent COVID-19.

This clone turned up a few times. The chain recombines TRBV9 with TRBJ2-7; TRBD2 might be the D (5 bases). The V end lost 0 bases, the J end lost 2 bases, and 9 bases lay between the germline ends. Per the germline V gene, CDR1 is SGDLS and CDR2 is YYNGEE. The CDR3 extends over 14 amino acids. The CDR3 protein is CASSVGGFAYEQYF. For the CDR3, the DNA is TGTGCCAGCAGCGTAGGAGGGTTCGCCTACGAGCAGTACTTC. The whole variable domain, filled in from reference TRBV9 and TRBJ2-7, reads DSGVTQTPKHLITATGQRVTLRCSPRSGDLSVYWYQQSLDQGLQFLIQYYNGEERAKGNILERFSAQQFPDLHSELNLSSLELGDSALYFCASSVGGFAYEQYFGPGTRLTVT.

To note about this clone: A junction boundary mismatches the germline segment, possibly from a read error. The chain recombines TRBV7-9 with TRBJ2-5; 8 bases fit TRBD2. This CDR3 comprises 13 residues. The germline V gene encodes CDR1 SEHNR and CDR2 FQNEAQ (reference sequence). The CDR3, as DNA: TGTGCCAGCAGCGTAGCGGGACTGGAGACCCAGTACTTC. This gives the protein CASSVAGLETQYF.

The V call is TRBV9, the J call TRBJ2-7; maybe TRBD1 (5 bases). V was cut by 0 bases and J by 3 bases, with 10 bases left in between. Germline CDR1 SGDLS, CDR2 YYNGEE. This CDR3 comprises 14 residues. The CDR3: CASSVVPGHYEQYF. The CDR3 coding sequence is TGTGCCAGCAGCGTAGTTCCAGGGCACTACGAGCAGTACTTC.

This chain joins TRBV4-1 and TRBJ1-2; maybe TRBD1 (5 bases). V gave up 1 base and J gave up 5 bases, with 11 bases separating them. CDR1 and CDR2 (germline): MGHRA, YSYEKL. The CDR3 sequence is 14 residues long. CDR3 in amino acids: CASSQGDSRYGYTF. The CDR3 bases are TGCGCCAGCAGCCAAGGAGACAGTCGATATGGCTACACCTTC.

The chain carries TRBV2 and TRBJ2-5; maybe TRBD1 (6 bases). V dropped 6 bases and J dropped 0 bases, with 11 bases sitting between them. The CDR3 is 14 amino acids. Germline V gene lookup returns CDR1 SNHLY and CDR2 FYNNEI. CDR3 sequence reads: CASRWDTYQETQYF. The CDR3 DNA reads TGTGCCAGCAGATGGGACACCTACCAAGAGACCCAGTACTTC.

J is TRBJ1-3 and V is TRBV12-3 or TRBV12-4; D may be TRBD1 (6 bases). Trimming left V 3 bases short and J 7 bases short, with 10 bases between. The CDR3 is made up of 13 amino acids. CDR3 residues: CASSLSRGNTIYF. In DNA form, the CDR3 reads TGTGCCAGCAGTTTGTCCAGGGGTAACACCATATATTTT.

The CDR3 spells CSVINNSYEQYF. The CDR3 DNA is TGCAGCGTCATAAACAACAGCTACGAGCAGTACTTC. The V gene is TRBV29-1, the J gene TRBJ2-7; D unresolved. The CDR3 runs 12 residues. Deletions cut 6 bases from V and 3 bases from J, with 12 bases between. Per the germline V gene, CDR1 is SQVTM and CDR2 is ANQGSEA.

The J gene is TRBJ1-6, the V gene TRBV28, with TRBD1 matching 7 bases. This CDR3 has 15 amino acids. From germline, CDR1 is MDHEN and CDR2 SYDVKM. V trimming: 8 bases; J trimming: 10 bases; junction bases outside the gene matches: 14. CDR3 amino acids: CASCSGTVAKSPLHF. The CDR3 DNA reads TGTGCCAGCTGCTCCGGGACAGTCGCTAAATCACCCCTCCACTTT.

The chain combines TRBV29-1 with TRBJ2-1; 9 bases fit TRBD2. There are 14 residues in the CDR3. Germline V gene data show CDR1 as SQVTM and CDR2 as ANQGSEA. The V gene end was trimmed by 7 bases and the J gene end by 4 bases; junction bases not matched to a gene: 8. CDR3 protein: CSARPGLAYNEQFF. CDR3 nucleotides: TGCAGCGCGAGACCGGGACTAGCATACAATGAGCAGTTCTTC.

This clone turned up a few times. V is TRBV5-1 and J is TRBJ2-1, with 7 bases fitting TRBD1. The CDR3 runs 15 residues. Trimming took 4 bases from V and 6 from J; bases not matched to a gene: 10. Germline CDR1 SGHRS, CDR2 YFSETQ. The CDR3: CASSDGQVGFNEQFF. CDR3 in DNA: TGCGCCAGCAGCGACGGACAGGTGGGATTCAATGAGCAGTTCTTC.

The chain employs TRBV28 and TRBJ1-4; D is ambiguous. The CDR3 consists of 16 residues. Trimming pared 3 bases from V and 4 bases from J, leaving 15 bases between. Germline CDR1 reads MDHEN; CDR2 reads SYDVKM. The CDR3 reads CASSFITRVVNEKLFF. The CDR3 DNA reads as TGTGCCAGCAGTTTCATAACCCGCGTGGTTAATGAAAAACTGTTTTTT.

This clone was found a few times. The chain combines TRBV6-6 with TRBJ1-4, with 7 nucleotides matching TRBD1. The germline V gene has CDR1 MNHNY and CDR2 SVGAGI (reference sequence). The V gene end was trimmed by 3 bases and the J gene end by 5 bases; junction bases not matched to a gene: 3. The CDR3 has 14 amino acids. As DNA, the CDR3 is TGTGCCAGCAGTTATAGGGGGCGGAATGAAAAACTGTTTTTT. Amino acid sequence: CASSYRGRNEKLFF.

This clone was seen more than once but under ten times. The chain uses TRBV12-3 or TRBV12-4 and TRBJ1-1; D unclear. The CDR3 spans 13 residues. The germline V and J ends were trimmed by 2 bases and 5 bases, with 9 bases remaining between them. The CDR3 loop reads CASSLSGTTEAFF. CDR3 nucleotides: TGTGCCAGCAGTTTATCAGGCACGACTGAAGCTTTCTTT.

The chain combines TRBV19 with TRBJ1-1; TRBD1 aligns across 9 bases. This CDR3 is 19 amino acids long. With V trimmed by 2 bases and J by 0 bases, 13 bases remained unmatched. Germline V lookup: CDR1 LNHDA, CDR2 SQIVND (reference sequence). CDR3: CASSIRNVLGTGLNTEAFF. CDR3 nucleotide sequence: TGTGCCAGTAGTATAAGAAATGTTTTAGGGACAGGGCTGAACACTGAAGCTTTCTTT.

The rearrangement links TRBV29-1 to TRBJ1-1; no clear D gene. Deletions cut 4 bases from V and 8 bases from J, with 14 bases between. Germline CDR1 is SQVTM and CDR2 is ANQGSEA. This CDR3 is built from 12 residues. CDR3 in DNA: TGCAGCGTTGGGTCAGCCCGGGAGGAAGCTTTCTTT. This codes for CSVGSAREEAFF.

The rearrangement links TRBV28 to TRBJ2-2; D is perhaps TRBD2 (6 bases). Germline CDR1 MDHEN, CDR2 SYDVKM. The CDR3 spans 16 residues. Trimming stripped 2 bases from V and 1 base from J, with 11 bases between. The CDR3 sequence is CASSLIRELNTGELFF. CDR3 nucleotides: TGTGCCAGCAGTTTAATTCGGGAGCTGAACACCGGGGAGCTGTTTTTT.

The chain recombines TRBV19 with TRBJ1-5, with 7 bases identical to TRBD1. The J segment lost 4 bases and the V segment lost 5 bases, leaving 5 bases of the junction unmatched. CDR1 is LNHDA, CDR2 SQIVND, per germline (reference sequence). The CDR3 runs 14 residues. CDR3 loop: CASSPRRGNQPQHF. For the CDR3, the DNA is TGTGCCAGTAGTCCTCGCAGGGGGAATCAGCCCCAGCATTTT.

V gene TRBV12-5 combines with J gene TRBJ2-2; weak D call: TRBD1 (7 bases). V was trimmed by 4 bases and J by 6 bases, leaving 18 bases between them. Germline V gene data show CDR1 as LGHNT and CDR2 as FRNRAP. This CDR3 has 16 amino acids. The CDR3 bases are TGTGCTAGTGGTTCCCGGACAGGAGCGGGTGCCGGGGAGCTGTTTTTT. Translating gives CASGSRTGAGAGELFF.

This chain connects TRBV7-8 to TRBJ1-1; D gene uncertain. V lost 3 bases and J lost 5, with 13 bases in between. CDR3 length equals 14 residues. Germline CDR1 reads SGHVS; CDR2 reads FQNEAQ. Here the CDR3 reads CASSLNRDLTEAFF. In DNA form, the CDR3 reads TGTGCCAGCAGCTTGAACAGAGACCTTACTGAAGCTTTCTTT.

This clone was recorded many times. The CDR3 DNA reads TGTGCCAGCAGTTACTCGCCCCTTGACAGCTACGAGCAGTACTTC. Its protein is CASSYSPLDSYEQYF. This sequence joins TRBV6-5 and TRBJ2-7; D is perhaps TRBD1 (5 bases). This CDR3 contains 15 residues. Germline values: CDR1 MNHEY, CDR2 SVGAGI. Trimming removed 0 bases at V and 3 bases at J, with 12 bases between.

This clone was seen just once. The chain links TRBV3-1 (or the pseudogene TRBV3-2) to TRBJ2-6; 8 bases agree with TRBD1. The J segment lost 2 bases and the V segment lost 4 bases, leaving 7 bases of the junction unmatched. The CDR3 is made up of 17 amino acids. The V gene's germline CDR1 is LGHDT and CDR2 YNNKEL (reference sequence). The CDR3 nucleotides read TGTGCCAGCAGCCCAGATGTGGACAGGGCTGGGGCCAACGTCCTGACTTTC. Amino acid sequence: CASSPDVDRAGANVLTF.